This passage covers 30 T cell receptor beta chains from one sample sequenced in a study of blood T cell repertoires in COVID-19 (dated by TCRdb to the early 2020s). Libraries came from the immunoSEQ multiplex PCR assay. TCRdb retrieved this table from immuneACCESS and kept in-frame rearrangements only. Not all clones are present; in checked studies, unresolved V genes account for under half, and no reason is known for the remainder. Recorded for this sample are 250,000 to 350,000 clones; approximately 87% of them occurred a single time. 2.5% to 3.5% of the sample comes from the top ten. Sequencing was carried out using peripheral blood. These receptors were obtained from a young woman with COVID-19, enrolled during active disease.

The rearrangement joins TRBV16 to TRBJ1-2; D is possibly TRBD1 (5 bases). The germline V gene encodes CDR1 KGHSY and CDR2 FQNENV. This CDR3 comprises 15 residues. V gave up 1 base and J gave up 2 bases, with 11 bases separating them. The CDR3 nucleotides read TGTGCCAGCAGCCAATTCCAGACAGAGAACTATGGCTACACCTTC. It yields the protein CASSQFQTENYGYTF.

The chain uses TRBV6-6 and TRBJ2-1, with D unresolved. The CDR3 sequence is 13 residues long. Trimming cost V 3 bases and J 7 bases, with 10 bases left between them. The germline CDR1 and CDR2 sequences are MNHNY and SVGAGI (reference sequence). CDR3 nucleotide sequence: TGTGCCAGCAGTTATAGGCTAGAAAATGAGCAGTTCTTC. Translated, it gives CASSYRLENEQFF.

The chain uses TRBV27 and TRBJ2-7; D is possibly TRBD2 (5 bases). V was shortened by 3 bases and J by 3 bases, with 15 bases between the two germline ends. CDR3 length equals 15 residues. CDR1 and CDR2 (germline): MNHEY, SMNVEV (reference sequence). This chain's CDR3 is CASSFSPDGVYEQYF. The DNA of the CDR3 is TGTGCCAGCAGTTTCAGCCCCGACGGGGTCTACGAGCAGTACTTC.

The chain joins TRBV10-1 to TRBJ2-1; TRBD2 aligns across 9 bases. With 5 bases clipped from V and 7 bases from J, the junction kept 6 bases outside the gene matches. Germline V CDR1 and CDR2: WNHNN, SYGVQD (reference sequence). The CDR3 extends over 14 amino acids. The CDR3 DNA sequence: TGCGCCAGCAGTTCTATAGCGGGAGTAAATGAGCAGTTCTTC. Its translation: CASSSIAGVNEQFF.

The genes are TRBV27 and TRBJ1-2; maybe TRBD1 (5 bases). Germline V gene sequence: CDR1 MNHEY, CDR2 SMNVEV (reference sequence). The CDR3 covers 15 residues. V dropped 6 bases and J dropped 4 bases, with 18 bases sitting between them. The CDR3 coding sequence is TGTGCCAGCAGCTATTCCAGGGTCAATTCCTATGGCTACACCTTC. This sequence encodes CASSYSRVNSYGYTF.

This clone was observed a few times. V and J are TRBV4-1 and TRBJ1-3; D gene unclear. The CDR3 length is 14 residues. Deletions cut 2 bases from V and 2 bases from J, with 7 bases between. Germline V gives CDR1 MGHRA, CDR2 YSYEKL. CDR3 nucleotides: TGCGCCAGCAGCCAACCTTTAACTGGAAACACCATATATTTT. Amino acids: CASSQPLTGNTIYF.

The CDR3 DNA is TGTGCCAGCAGTGAATCTCTCTTCGGGACAGGGCCAGGCAATGAGCAGTTCTTC. It codes for CASSESLFGTGPGNEQFF. The rearrangement uses TRBV6-1 and TRBJ2-1; 9 nucleotides agree with TRBD1. With V trimmed by 2 bases and J by 6 bases, 14 bases remained unmatched. Germline values: CDR1 MNHNS, CDR2 SASEGT. The CDR3 has 18 amino acids.

CDR3 in DNA: TGTGCCAGCAGCTTGGGGGGCGGAACTTACAATGAGCAGTTCTTC. Protein: CASSLGGGTYNEQFF. The chain links TRBV5-4 to TRBJ2-1; a weak D match, TRBD1 (5 bases). Trimming stripped 0 bases from V and 4 bases from J, with 11 bases between. CDR1 SGHNT and CDR2 YYREEE come from the germline V gene (reference sequence). The CDR3 length is 15 residues.

The rearrangement uses TRBV28 and TRBJ1-2; the match to TRBD1 covers 7 bases. The CDR3 contains 14 residues. Germline V gives CDR1 MDHEN, CDR2 SYDVKM. The V segment lost 4 bases and the J segment 3 bases; nucleotides outside the gene matches: 5. CDR3 DNA: TGTGCCAGCAGTTCGACTGGGACAGACTATGGCTACACCTTC. As protein: CASSSTGTDYGYTF.

The rearrangement uses TRBV6-6 and TRBJ2-3; no firm D call. V was pared by 2 bases and J by 0 bases, with 6 bases between. From germline, CDR1 is MNHNY and CDR2 SVGAGI (reference sequence). This CDR3 is 14 amino acids long. CDR3 sequence reads: CASSYIQSTDTQYF. The CDR3 region has the DNA TGTGCCAGCAGTTACATCCAGAGCACAGATACGCAGTATTTT.

The gene calls are TRBV4-1 and TRBJ1-3; 10 nucleotides align to TRBD1. The CDR3 is 20 amino acids. Losses at the gene ends were 0 bases for V and 1 base for J; bases not matched to a gene: 12. Germline-derived CDR1 and CDR2 are MGHRA and YSYEKL. As DNA, the CDR3 is TGCGCCAGCAGCCAAGATAGGGGACAGGGGATACGATCGTCTGGAAACACCATATATTTT. Its translation is CASSQDRGQGIRSSGNTIYF.

The gene calls are TRBV19 and TRBJ2-1; maybe TRBD2 (6 bases). The germline V gene has CDR1 LNHDA and CDR2 SQIVND (reference sequence). The CDR3 consists of 16 residues. Trimming cost V 1 base and J 0 bases, with 10 bases left between them. CDR3 in DNA: TGTGCCAGTAGTATAGTTCCCGGGAGCTCCTACAATGAGCAGTTCTTC. Its protein product is CASSIVPGSSYNEQFF.

This clone was found a few times. The rearrangement uses TRBV19 and TRBJ1-5; 8 nucleotides align to TRBD1. There are 17 residues in the CDR3. Germline V gives CDR1 LNHDA, CDR2 SQIVND (reference sequence). Germline trimming cut 6 bases from V and 6 bases from J; bases unmatched to any gene: 16. In DNA form, the CDR3 reads TGTGCCAGTAGAGATCTCAGGGGGCGAGGGGTCGGTCAGCCCCAGCATTTT. Its protein is CASRDLRGRGVGQPQHF.

J is TRBJ1-6 and V is TRBV3-1 (or the pseudogene TRBV3-2); TRBD1 agrees at 7 bases. The CDR3 loop spans 16 amino acids. With 7 bases clipped from V and 9 bases from J, the junction kept 15 bases outside the gene matches. The germline V gene has CDR1 LGHDT and CDR2 YNNKEL (reference sequence). The CDR3 sequence is CASNEGEGAIGSPLHF. CDR3 DNA: TGTGCCAGCAATGAGGGTGAGGGGGCGATCGGTTCACCCCTCCACTTT.

The V gene is TRBV5-4, the J gene TRBJ1-6, with D maybe TRBD1 (5 bases). The germline CDR1 and CDR2 sequences are SGHNT and YYREEE (reference sequence). CDR3 length equals 15 residues. With 1 base removed from V and 10 bases from J, the gap between germline ends came to 15 bases. The CDR3 here is CASSLQGINASPLHF. In nucleotides, the CDR3 is TGTGCCAGCAGCTTGCAGGGAATTAATGCGTCACCCCTCCACTTT.

The V and J genes are TRBV30 and TRBJ2-7, with 9 bases identical to TRBD2. J lost 2 bases, V lost 8 bases, and 7 bases had no gene match. The CDR3 runs to 13 residues. Germline V gene data show CDR1 as GTSNPN and CDR2 as SVGIG (reference sequence). The CDR3 DNA follows: TGTGCCGGGCATCGCGGGAGGGCCTACGAGCAGTACTTC. It yields the protein CAGHRGRAYEQYF.

The chain employs TRBV2 and TRBJ2-3; the match to TRBD2 covers 13 bases. The CDR3 covers 16 residues. CDR1 and CDR2 (germline): SNHLY, FYNNEI. The J segment lost 2 bases and the V segment lost 5 bases, leaving 4 bases of the junction unmatched. The CDR3 region has the DNA TGTGCCAGCAGTCGACTAGCGGGAGGTCTCACAGATACGCAGTATTTT. Residues: CASSRLAGGLTDTQYF.

The genes are TRBV2 and TRBJ2-6; 7 nucleotides agree with TRBD1. J gave up 13 bases and V 2 bases, and 11 bases lay outside the gene matches. CDR1 is SNHLY and CDR2 is FYNNEI in the germline V gene. CDR3 size: 15 residues. CDR3 sequence (DNA): TGTGCCAGCAGTGAAAACGGAGACAGGGCGCTGGTCCTGACTTTC. Its translation is CASSENGDRALVLTF. Variable domain in full (rest from reference TRBV2 and TRBJ2-6): EPEVTQTPSHQVTQMGQEVILRCVPISNHLYFYWYRQILGQKVEFLVSFYNNEISEKSEIFDDQFSVERPDGSNFTLKIRSTKLEDSAMYFCASSENGDRALVLTFGAGSRLTVL.

The J gene is TRBJ1-6, the V gene TRBV7-9; 9 bases fit TRBD1. Germline V gene lookup returns CDR1 SEHNR and CDR2 FQNEAQ (reference sequence). Trimming took 1 base from V and 9 from J; bases not matched to a gene: 4. This CDR3 region has 15 residues. CDR3: CASSLGTGGFSPLHF. The DNA of the CDR3 is TGTGCCAGCAGCTTAGGCACAGGGGGCTTTTCACCCCTCCACTTT.

This clone appeared once. The chain combines TRBV5-4 with TRBJ2-5; 8 bases line up with TRBD1. The germline V gene encodes CDR1 SGHNT and CDR2 YYREEE (reference sequence). The V and J ends lost 0 bases and 2 bases, in that order; junction bases with no gene match: 0. The CDR3 has 14 amino acids. DNA of the CDR3: TGTGCCAGCAGCTTGGGACAGGGGCAAGAGACCCAGTACTTC. Its protein product is CASSLGQGQETQYF. Filled out from reference TRBV5-4 and TRBJ2-5, the complete variable domain reads ETGVTQSPTHLIKTRGQQVTLRCSSQSGHNTVSWYQQALGQGPQFIFQYYREEENGRGNFPPRFSGLQFPNYSSELNVNALELDDSALYLCASSLGQGQETQYFGPGTRLLVL.

This chain joins TRBV5-1 and TRBJ2-1, with 8 bases identical to TRBD1. J lost 8 bases, V lost 2 bases, and 6 bases had no gene match. Germline V gene data show CDR1 as SGHRS and CDR2 as YFSETQ. The CDR3 is 14 amino acids. The CDR3 region is CASSLGQGIHEQFF. In nucleotides, the CDR3 is TGCGCCAGCAGCTTAGGACAGGGTATCCATGAGCAGTTCTTC.

The V call is TRBV3-1 (or the pseudogene TRBV3-2), the J call TRBJ1-5, with 11 bases matching TRBD1. With V trimmed by 4 bases and J by 0 bases, 11 bases remained unmatched. Germline values: CDR1 LGHDT, CDR2 YNNKEL (reference sequence). The CDR3 covers 19 residues. The CDR3 DNA reads TGTGCCAGCAGCCCGACGTCGGACAGGGGGCTTTATAGCAATCAGCCCCAGCATTTT. It encodes CASSPTSDRGLYSNQPQHF.

The sample holds one count of this clone. CDR3 in DNA: TGTGCCAGCAGTGGATTTGGAGGGCTCTCCTACAATGAGCAGTTCTTC. Translating it yields CASSGFGGLSYNEQFF. The J gene is TRBJ2-1, the V gene TRBV2; TRBD2 is a possible D gene (6 bases). Per the germline V gene, CDR1 is SNHLY and CDR2 is FYNNEI. There are 16 residues in the CDR3. V was clipped by 4 bases and J by 0 bases, with 13 bases between them.

V gene TRBV9 combines with J gene TRBJ2-7, with 8 bases lining up with TRBD1. Germline V lookup: CDR1 SGDLS, CDR2 YYNGEE. The CDR3 is made up of 14 amino acids. Trimming removed 3 bases from V and 5 bases from J; junction bases left unmatched: 7. The CDR3 region has the DNA TGTGCCAGCAGCGCCACGACAGGGGCCCACGAGCAGTACTTC. Translated, it gives CASSATTGAHEQYF.

The CDR3: CASSPTGGDEQYF. CDR3 DNA: TGCGCCAGCAGCCCTACAGGGGGCGACGAGCAGTACTTC. This chain links TRBV5-1 with TRBJ2-7, with 9 bases aligning to TRBD1. The V segment lost 4 bases and the J segment 5 bases; nucleotides outside the gene matches: 4. Germline lookup yields CDR1 SGHRS and CDR2 YFSETQ. The CDR3 length is 13 residues.

This clone was seen a single time. The chain has TRBV6-6 and TRBJ1-6; 7 positions match TRBD1. Germline trimming cut 2 bases from V and 8 bases from J; bases unmatched to any gene: 3. This CDR3 contains 14 residues. Germline CDR1 is MNHNY and CDR2 is SVGAGI (reference sequence). CDR3 residues: CASSYRGRHSPLHF. The DNA for the CDR3 is TGTGCCAGCAGTTACAGGGGGCGGCATTCACCCCTCCACTTT.

The V call is TRBV29-1, the J call TRBJ1-1; the D gene is possibly TRBD1 (6 bases). V lost 4 bases and J 4 bases, leaving 16 bases between the germline ends. The CDR3 is made up of 14 amino acids. Germline CDR1 is SQVTM and CDR2 is ANQGSEA. The CDR3 here is CSVVSVGGGTEAFF. The CDR3 coding sequence is TGCAGCGTTGTGTCCGTAGGGGGGGGCACTGAAGCTTTCTTT. The whole variable domain, filled in from reference TRBV29-1 and TRBJ1-1, reads SAVISQKPSRDICQRGTSLTIQCQVDSQVTMMFWYRQQPGQSLTLIATANQGSEATYESGFVIDKFPISRPNLTFSTLTVSNMSPEDSSIYLCSVVSVGGGTEAFFGQGTRLTVV.

This rearrangement joins TRBV2 to TRBJ2-1, with 12 bases matching TRBD2. Germline V gene data show CDR1 as SNHLY and CDR2 as FYNNEI. Germline trimming cut 5 bases from V and 6 bases from J; bases unmatched to any gene: 14. This CDR3 is built from 18 residues. CDR3 residues: CASSRTNRLAGEGNEQFF. CDR3 in DNA: TGTGCCAGCAGTCGCACGAATAGACTAGCGGGAGAGGGCAATGAGCAGTTCTTC.

J is TRBJ2-7 and V is TRBV29-1, with TRBD2 identical over 15 bases. The V segment lost 6 bases and the J segment 4 bases; nucleotides outside the gene matches: 7. Germline V gene sequence: CDR1 SQVTM, CDR2 ANQGSEA. This CDR3 is built from 15 residues. This CDR3 is CSVGRTSGRGYEQYF. The CDR3 coding sequence is TGCAGCGTCGGGAGGACTAGCGGGAGGGGGTACGAGCAGTACTTC.

This clone showed up just a few times. The gene calls are TRBV19 and TRBJ2-2; TRBD1 is a possible D gene (5 bases). Germline assignment: CDR1 LNHDA and CDR2 SQIVND (reference sequence). The CDR3 has 14 residues. Trimming left V 8 bases short and J 1 base short, with 11 bases between. The CDR3, as DNA: TGTGCCAGTGAAAACAGGAGGAACACCGGGGAGCTGTTTTTT. It yields the protein CASENRRNTGELFF.